This section outlines one T cell receptor (beta chain) sequence together with its context. Its cognate antigen is unknown. Assay: immunoSEQ multiplex PCR; the TCRdb copy retains only in-frame clones and omits some. The sample includes about 74,000 clones, roughly 90% of them seen just once. The sample is drawn from a study of OX40 agonist ivuxolimab in advanced cancers. Study context: The dose-escalation cohort had hepatocellular carcinoma, melanoma, renal cell or head and neck cancer. The study reported partial responses in three patients: one hepatocellular carcinoma, two cutaneous melanoma.

Study outcomes and limitations: Expanded clones were, on average, more numerous in CD8+ T cells than in CD4+.

This receptor was obtained from an adult with an advanced solid tumor such as melanoma, head and neck, liver or kidney cancer. Sequenced here: CD4+ or CD8+ T cells sorted from blood, sampled in a trial of the OX40 agonist ivuxolimab.

The CDR3 region has the DNA TGTGCCAGCAGTGAGGACTTTGGGGGAGGCGGGATTCGATTATTAGAGACCCAGTACTTC. Its translation is CASSEDFGGGGIRLLETQYF. The gene calls are TRBV6-1 and TRBJ2-5; the D gene is possibly TRBD2 (6 bases). The CDR3 extends over 20 amino acids. Germline CDR1 and CDR2: MNHNS and SASEGT. Trimming shortened V by 3 bases and J by 4 bases, and 30 bases separated the two germline ends.